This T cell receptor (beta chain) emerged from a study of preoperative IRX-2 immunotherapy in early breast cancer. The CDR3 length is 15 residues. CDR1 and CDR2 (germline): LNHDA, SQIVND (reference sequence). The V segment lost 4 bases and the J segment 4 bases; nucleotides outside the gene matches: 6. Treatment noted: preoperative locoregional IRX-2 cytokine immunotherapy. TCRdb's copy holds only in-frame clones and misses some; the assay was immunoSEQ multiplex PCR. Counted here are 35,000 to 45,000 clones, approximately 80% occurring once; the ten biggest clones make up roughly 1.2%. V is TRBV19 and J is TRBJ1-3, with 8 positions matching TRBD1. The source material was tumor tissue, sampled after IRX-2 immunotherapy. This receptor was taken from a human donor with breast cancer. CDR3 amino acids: CASSTPGGLGNTIYF. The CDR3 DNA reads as TGTGCCAGTAGTACACCAGGGGGCCTGGGAAACACCATATATTTT.